The rows below give T cell receptor beta chains drawn from one sample of a study of T cell responses to AZD1222 COVID-19 vaccine. Clones were sequenced by immunoSEQ multiplex PCR, and TCRdb holds only the in-frame ones, with some missing. The sample has roughly 80,000 clones, roughly 86% seen once. The specimen was peripheral blood, collected on day 0 of MenACWY control vaccination. The receptor source for this set is an adult in good health. Each CDR3 is given with its conserved first and last residue.

J: TRBJ1-5
V: TRBV7-2
CDR3: CASSSMTGSGQPQHF

J: TRBJ2-3
V: TRBV15
CDR3: CATSRGTSGGADTQYF

J: TRBJ1-1
V: TRBV5-4
CDR3: CASSYQGSTEAFF

J: TRBJ2-5
V: TRBV9
CDR3: CASSVGAEVETQYF

J: TRBJ2-7
V: TRBV7-9
CDR3: CASSLASQGAYEQYF

J: TRBJ1-5
V: TRBV4-3
CDR3: CASSQDPRTYSNQPQHF

J: TRBJ2-1
V: TRBV6-5
CDR3: CASSPTSRNEQFF

J: TRBJ2-2
V: TRBV18
CDR3: CASSQANTGELFF

J: TRBJ1-4
V: TRBV28
CDR3: CASSLGSVYEKLFF

J: TRBJ2-5
V: TRBV5-5
CDR3: CASSLMRGDQETQYF

J: TRBJ1-2
V: TRBV5-1
CDR3: CASSLSPTGLGYGYTF

J: TRBJ2-2
V: TRBV29-1
CDR3: CSVGQPSNTGELFF

J: TRBJ1-4
V: TRBV2
CDR3: CASRDGRGNEKLFF

J: TRBJ2-7
V: TRBV13
CDR3: CASSRGLLDRGYEQYF

J: TRBJ1-1
V: TRBV27
CDR3: CASSLGKNTEAFF

J: TRBJ2-5
V: TRBV15
CDR3: CATGRSRTSGGEETQYF

J: TRBJ1-2
V: TRBV29-1
CDR3: CSVDFGTGHGYTF

J: TRBJ2-5
V: TRBV20-1
CDR3: CSEKRETQYF

J: TRBJ1-1
V: TRBV6-2/TRBV6-3
CDR3: CASSYSLNTEAFF

J: TRBJ1-1
V: TRBV6-2/TRBV6-3
CDR3: CASSYFGESTEAFF

J: TRBJ2-3
V: TRBV7-3
CDR3: CASSRQGMSTDTQYF

J: TRBJ1-5
V: TRBV21-1
CDR3: CASSKGPQRYSNQPQHF

J: TRBJ2-5
V: TRBV6-6
CDR3: CASRLALGLETQYF

J: TRBJ1-2
V: TRBV2
CDR3: CASSVSGTGFPGYTF

J: TRBJ1-1
V: TRBV4-2
CDR3: CASSQLGQGVPEAFF

J: TRBJ2-5
V: TRBV3-1/TRBV3-2
CDR3: CASSKDTNQETQYF

J: TRBJ2-1
V: TRBV7-9
CDR3: CASSLYDEQFF